These T cell receptor beta chains were read from a single sample in a study of blood T cells in healthy people across ages. Via MiXCR, TCRdb re-called the 5' RACE reads, giving one row per CDR3 protein. The profile shows 600,000 to 900,000 distinct CDR3 sequences, roughly 25% of them singletons. These data were also filed under a second study, of T cells of mothers and their children.

Sequencing was carried out using blood. The receptors were gathered from a boy between 10 and 17 years old in good health. CDR3s include the opening cysteine and the closing phenylalanine or tryptophan. The order of the fields is CDR3 protein, J gene, V gene, clone size. Clone size appears in some rows only: once, few, many, or a class for an expanded clone.

CDR3: CASSFRGSPAFQYF
J: TRBJ2-3
V: TRBV7-3
size: once

CDR3: CASSQQVEGSGGAPYEQYF
J: TRBJ2-7
V: TRBV4-2
size: few

CDR3: CASSLAGVSTDTQYF
J: TRBJ2-3
V: TRBV5-1
size: many

CDR3: CSARRGAQPQHF
J: TRBJ1-5
V: TRBV20-1
size: -

CDR3: CASTRGLTLDAFF
J: TRBJ1-1
V: TRBV6-5
size: few

CDR3: CASSLPGLGWETQYF
J: TRBJ2-5
V: TRBV12-3/TRBV12-4
size: -

CDR3: CASSQDGPGANVLTF
J: TRBJ2-6
V: TRBV2
size: -

CDR3: CASGGGPLYGYTF
J: TRBJ1-2
V: TRBV28
size: few

CDR3: CASSWGQELYYEQYF
J: TRBJ2-7
V: TRBV12-3/TRBV12-4
size: once

CDR3: CASSLVPSESDEQYF
J: TRBJ2-7
V: TRBV7-9
size: -

CDR3: CASSEALGGGYGYTF
J: TRBJ1-2
V: TRBV6-1
size: few

CDR3: CSVSGISNTEAFF
J: TRBJ1-1
V: TRBV29-1
size: -

CDR3: CASSPPSQPIQYF
J: TRBJ2-4
V: TRBV5-5
size: -

CDR3: CASSLAVEGSTNNTGELFF
J: TRBJ2-2
V: TRBV5-6
size: few

CDR3: CASSQDQVVYEQYF
J: -
V: TRBV4-2
size: few

CDR3: CASSVDGGVYNEQFF
J: TRBJ2-1
V: TRBV9
size: -

CDR3: CASSFRGLESVIQYF
J: TRBJ2-4
V: TRBV6-2/TRBV6-3
size: -

CDR3: CATSRERDNEQFF
J: TRBJ2-1
V: TRBV15
size: -